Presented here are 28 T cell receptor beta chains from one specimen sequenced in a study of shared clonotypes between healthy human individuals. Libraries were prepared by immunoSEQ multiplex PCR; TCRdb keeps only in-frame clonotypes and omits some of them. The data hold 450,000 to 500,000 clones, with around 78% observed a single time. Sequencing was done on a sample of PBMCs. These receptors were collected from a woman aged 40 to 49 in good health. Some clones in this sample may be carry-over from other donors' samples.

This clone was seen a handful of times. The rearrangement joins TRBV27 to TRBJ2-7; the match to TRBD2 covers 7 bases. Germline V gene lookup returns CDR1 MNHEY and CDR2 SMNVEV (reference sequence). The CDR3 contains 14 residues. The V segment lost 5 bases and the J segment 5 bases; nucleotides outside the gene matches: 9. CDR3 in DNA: TGTGCCAGCAGTAGGGGAGGGCCTCGTGACGAGCAGTACTTC. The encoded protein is CASSRGGPRDEQYF.

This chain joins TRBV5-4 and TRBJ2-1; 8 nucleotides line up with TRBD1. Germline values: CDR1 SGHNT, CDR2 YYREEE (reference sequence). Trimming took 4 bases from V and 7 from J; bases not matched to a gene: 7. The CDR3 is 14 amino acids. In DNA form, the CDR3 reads TGTGCCAGCAGCCCCGGGGGACAGGTTAATGAGCAGTTCTTC. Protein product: CASSPGGQVNEQFF.

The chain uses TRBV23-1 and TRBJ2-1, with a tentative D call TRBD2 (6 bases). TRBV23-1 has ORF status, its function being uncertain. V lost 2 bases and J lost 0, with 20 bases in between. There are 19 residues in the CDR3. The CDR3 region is CASSQGTDPEPSSYNEQFF. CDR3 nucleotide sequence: TGCGCCAGCAGTCAAGGGACTGACCCTGAGCCGAGCTCCTACAATGAGCAGTTCTTC.

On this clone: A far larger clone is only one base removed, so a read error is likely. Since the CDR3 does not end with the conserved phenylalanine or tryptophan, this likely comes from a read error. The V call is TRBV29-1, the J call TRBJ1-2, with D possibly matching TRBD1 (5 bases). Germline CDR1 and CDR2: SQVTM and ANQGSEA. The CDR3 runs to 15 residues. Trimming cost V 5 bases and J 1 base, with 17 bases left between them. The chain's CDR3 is CSVNEDGGGNYGYTS. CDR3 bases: TGCAGCGTTAATGAGGACGGCGGGGGTAACTATGGCTACACCTCC.

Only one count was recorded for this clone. The CDR3 region is CASRPGRGRKPQHF. The CDR3 coding sequence is TGTGCCAGCAGACCTGGTCGGGGGAGGAAGCCCCAGCATTTT. The J gene is TRBJ1-5, the V gene TRBV28; weak D call: TRBD1 (5 bases). Germline CDR1 is MDHEN and CDR2 is SYDVKM. This CDR3 is 14 amino acids long. The V end lost 6 bases, the J end lost 8 bases, and 17 bases lay between the germline ends. Full variable domain (remainder filled in from reference TRBV28 and TRBJ1-5): DVKVTQSSRYLVKRTGEKVFLECVQDMDHENMFWYRQDPGLGLRLIYFSYDVKMKEKGDIPEGYSVSREKKERFSLILESASTNQTSMYLCASRPGRGRKPQHFGDGTRLSIL.

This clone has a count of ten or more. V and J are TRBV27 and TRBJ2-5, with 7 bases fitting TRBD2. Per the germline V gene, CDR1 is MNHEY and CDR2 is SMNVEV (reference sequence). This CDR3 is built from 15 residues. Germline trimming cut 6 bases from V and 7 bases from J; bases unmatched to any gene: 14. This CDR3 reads CASRLAGASGRTQYF. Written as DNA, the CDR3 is TGTGCCAGCAGATTGGCCGGGGCTAGCGGACGGACCCAGTACTTC.

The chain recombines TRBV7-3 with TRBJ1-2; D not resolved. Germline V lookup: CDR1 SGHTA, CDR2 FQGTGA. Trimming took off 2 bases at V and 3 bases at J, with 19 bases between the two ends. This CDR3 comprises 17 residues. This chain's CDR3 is CASSLFGGSSIHYGYTF. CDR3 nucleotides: TGTGCCAGCAGCTTATTCGGCGGTTCCAGTATCCACTATGGCTACACCTTC.

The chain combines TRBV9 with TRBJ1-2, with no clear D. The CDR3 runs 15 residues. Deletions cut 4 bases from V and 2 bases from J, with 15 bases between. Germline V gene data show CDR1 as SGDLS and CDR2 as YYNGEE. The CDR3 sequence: CASSPFFLLNYGYTF. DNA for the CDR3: TGTGCCAGCAGCCCCTTCTTTCTTTTGAACTATGGCTACACCTTC.

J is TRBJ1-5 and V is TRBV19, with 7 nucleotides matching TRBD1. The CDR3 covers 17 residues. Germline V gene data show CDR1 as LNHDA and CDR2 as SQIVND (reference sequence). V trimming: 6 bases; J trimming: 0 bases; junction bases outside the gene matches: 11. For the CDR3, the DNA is TGTGCCAGTAGCCAAACGAGTTGGACAGGTAGCAATCAGCCCCAGCATTTT. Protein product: CASSQTSWTGSNQPQHF.

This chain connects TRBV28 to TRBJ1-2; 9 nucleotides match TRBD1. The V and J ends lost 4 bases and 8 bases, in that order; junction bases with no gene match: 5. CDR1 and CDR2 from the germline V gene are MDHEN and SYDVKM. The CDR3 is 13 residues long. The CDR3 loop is CASSYTGGYGYTF. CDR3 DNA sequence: TGTGCCAGCAGTTATACAGGGGGCTACGGCTACACCTTC.

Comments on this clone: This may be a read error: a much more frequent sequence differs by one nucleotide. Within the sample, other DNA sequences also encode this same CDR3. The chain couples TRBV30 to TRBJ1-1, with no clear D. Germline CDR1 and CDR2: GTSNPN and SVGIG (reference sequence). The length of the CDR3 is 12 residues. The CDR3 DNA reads TGTGCTTGGAGCCCGGCGAACACTGAAGCTTTCTTT. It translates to CAWSPANTEAFF.

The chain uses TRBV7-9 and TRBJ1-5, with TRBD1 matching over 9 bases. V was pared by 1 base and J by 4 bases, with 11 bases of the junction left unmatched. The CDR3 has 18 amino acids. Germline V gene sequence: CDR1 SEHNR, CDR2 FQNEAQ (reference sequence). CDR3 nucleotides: TGTGCCAGCAGCTTAGGGACAGGGGCGGGATCGGGTAATCAGCCCCAGCATTTT. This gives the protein CASSLGTGAGSGNQPQHF.

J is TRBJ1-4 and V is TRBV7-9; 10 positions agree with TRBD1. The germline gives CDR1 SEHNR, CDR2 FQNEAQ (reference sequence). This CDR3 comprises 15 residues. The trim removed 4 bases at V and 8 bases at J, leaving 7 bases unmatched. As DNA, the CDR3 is TGTGCCAGCAGCTCATGGACAGGGGGGTGGGAAAAACTGTTTTTT. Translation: CASSSWTGGWEKLFF.

CDR3 amino acids: CASSVDLTDTQYF. CDR3 DNA sequence: TGTGCCAGCAGCGTAGACCTAACAGATACGCAGTATTTT. The chain links TRBV5-4 to TRBJ2-3; D is unresolved. This CDR3 region has 13 residues. Trimming shortened V by 4 bases and J by 3 bases, and 9 bases separated the two germline ends. Germline V gene sequence: CDR1 SGHNT, CDR2 YYREEE (reference sequence).

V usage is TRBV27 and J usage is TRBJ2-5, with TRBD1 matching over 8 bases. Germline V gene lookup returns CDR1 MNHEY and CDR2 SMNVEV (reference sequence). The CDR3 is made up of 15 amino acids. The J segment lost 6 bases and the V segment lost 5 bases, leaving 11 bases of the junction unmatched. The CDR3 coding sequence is TGTGCCAGCAGTCCCAACAGGGGGGAAGGACAGACCCAGTACTTC. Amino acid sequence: CASSPNRGEGQTQYF.

Written as DNA, the CDR3 is TGTGCCAGCAGTGGGACAGGCCTCAGCTCCTACGAGCAGTACTTC. It translates to CASSGTGLSSYEQYF. The chain couples TRBV28 to TRBJ2-7, with 8 nucleotides matching TRBD1. V shed 5 bases and J 0 bases; nucleotides not matched to a gene: 6. The germline CDR1 and CDR2 sequences are MDHEN and SYDVKM. This CDR3 is built from 15 residues. Variable domain in full (rest from reference TRBV28 and TRBJ2-7): DVKVTQSSRYLVKRTGEKVFLECVQDMDHENMFWYRQDPGLGLRLIYFSYDVKMKEKGDIPEGYSVSREKKERFSLILESASTNQTSMYLCASSGTGLSSYEQYFGPGTRLTVT.

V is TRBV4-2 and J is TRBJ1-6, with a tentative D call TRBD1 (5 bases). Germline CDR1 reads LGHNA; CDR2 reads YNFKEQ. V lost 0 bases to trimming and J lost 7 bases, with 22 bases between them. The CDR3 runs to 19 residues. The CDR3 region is CASSQEARGAGRRNSPLHF. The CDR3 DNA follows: TGTGCCAGCAGCCAAGAAGCGCGTGGGGCCGGACGGAGGAATTCACCCCTCCACTTT.

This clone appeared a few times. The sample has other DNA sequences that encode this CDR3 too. Written as DNA, the CDR3 is TGTGCCAGCAGTTTGAACAGGGACTATGGCTACACCTTC. Its protein is CASSLNRDYGYTF. J is TRBJ1-2 and V is TRBV28, with D tentatively TRBD1 (6 bases). Deletions cut 3 bases from V and 3 bases from J, with 8 bases between. This CDR3 contains 13 residues. CDR1 MDHEN and CDR2 SYDVKM come from the germline V gene.

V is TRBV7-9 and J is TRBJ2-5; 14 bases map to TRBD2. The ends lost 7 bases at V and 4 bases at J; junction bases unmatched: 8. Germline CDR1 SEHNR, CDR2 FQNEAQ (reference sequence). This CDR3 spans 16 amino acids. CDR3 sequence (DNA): TGTGCCAGCACTCTTTCCGGACTAGCGGGAGGAGAGACCCAGTACTTC. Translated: CASTLSGLAGGETQYF. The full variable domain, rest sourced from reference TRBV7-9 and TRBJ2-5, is DTGVSQNPRHKITKRGQNVTFRCDPISEHNRLYWYRQTLGQGPEFLTYFQNEAQLEKSRLLSDRFSAERPKGSFSTLEIQRTEQGDSAMYLCASTLSGLAGGETQYFGPGTRLLVL.

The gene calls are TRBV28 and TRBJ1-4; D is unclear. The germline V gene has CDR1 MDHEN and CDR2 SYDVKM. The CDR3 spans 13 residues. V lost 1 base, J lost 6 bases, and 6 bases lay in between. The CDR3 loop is CASSLYTDEKLFF. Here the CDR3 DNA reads TGTGCCAGCAGTTTATATACGGATGAAAAACTGTTTTTT.

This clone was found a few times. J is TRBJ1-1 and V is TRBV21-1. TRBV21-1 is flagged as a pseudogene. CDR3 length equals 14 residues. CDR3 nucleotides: TGTGCCAGCAGCCCCAAGGAAGGGAACACTGAAGCTTTCTTT. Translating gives CASSPKEGNTEAFF.

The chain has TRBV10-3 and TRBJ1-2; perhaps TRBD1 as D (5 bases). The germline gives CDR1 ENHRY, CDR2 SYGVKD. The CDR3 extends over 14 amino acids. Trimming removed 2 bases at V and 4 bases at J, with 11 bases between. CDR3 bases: TGTGCCATCAGTGAGGGGGACCTTGTCTATGGCTACACCTTC. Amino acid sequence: CAISEGDLVYGYTF.

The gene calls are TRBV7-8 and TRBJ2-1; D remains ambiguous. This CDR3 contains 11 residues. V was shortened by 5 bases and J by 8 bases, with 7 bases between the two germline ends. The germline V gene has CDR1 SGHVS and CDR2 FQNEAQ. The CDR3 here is CASSPDYEQFF. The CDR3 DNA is TGTGCCAGCAGCCCCGATTATGAGCAGTTCTTC.

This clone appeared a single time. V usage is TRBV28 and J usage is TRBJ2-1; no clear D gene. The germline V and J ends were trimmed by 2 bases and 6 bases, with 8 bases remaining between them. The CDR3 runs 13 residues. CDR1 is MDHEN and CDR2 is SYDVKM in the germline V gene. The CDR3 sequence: CASSLPSTNEQFF. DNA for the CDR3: TGTGCCAGCAGTTTACCTAGTACCAATGAGCAGTTCTTC.

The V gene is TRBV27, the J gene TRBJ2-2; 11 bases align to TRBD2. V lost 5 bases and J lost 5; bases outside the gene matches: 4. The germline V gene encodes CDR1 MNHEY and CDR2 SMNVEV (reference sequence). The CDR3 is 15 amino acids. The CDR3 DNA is TGTGCCAGCAGTCGTAGCGGGAGGGTAACCGGGGAGCTGTTTTTT. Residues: CASSRSGRVTGELFF.

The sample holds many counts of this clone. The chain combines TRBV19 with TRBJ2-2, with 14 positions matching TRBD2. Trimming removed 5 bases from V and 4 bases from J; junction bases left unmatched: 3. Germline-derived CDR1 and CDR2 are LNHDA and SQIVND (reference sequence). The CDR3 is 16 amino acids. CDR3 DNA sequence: TGTGCCAGTAGTGACGGACTAGCGGGAGGCACCGGGGAGCTGTTTTTT. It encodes CASSDGLAGGTGELFF.

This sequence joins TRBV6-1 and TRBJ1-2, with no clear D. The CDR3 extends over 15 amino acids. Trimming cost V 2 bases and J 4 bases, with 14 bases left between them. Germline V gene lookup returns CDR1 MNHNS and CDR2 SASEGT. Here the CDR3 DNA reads TGTGCCAGCAGTGAACTTAATCTGGCATTCTATGGCTACACCTTC. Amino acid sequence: CASSELNLAFYGYTF.

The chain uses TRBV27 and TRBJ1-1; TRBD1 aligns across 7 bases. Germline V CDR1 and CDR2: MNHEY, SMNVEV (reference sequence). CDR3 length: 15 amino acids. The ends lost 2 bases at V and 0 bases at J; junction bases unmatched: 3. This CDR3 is CASSLQGVMNTEAFF. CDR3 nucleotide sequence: TGTGCCAGCAGTTTACAGGGGGTGATGAACACTGAAGCTTTCTTT.